This T cell receptor beta chain was retrieved from a study of blood T cells in healthy people across ages. Study summary: Template switching captured about one barcoded beta molecule per two T cells. Study-level results: Higher diversity, along with more naive CD4+ cells, distinguished long-lived donors from aged donors.

This clonotype was counted a few times. Its antigen is currently unknown. The authors ran a second PCR of about 6 to 12 cycles using a sample-barcoded 5' primer and a J-beta primer mix. The template-switch adaptor, which had 12 random nucleotides, put a tag on each cDNA molecule. In TCRdb, the 5' RACE reads were re-called with MiXCR into one record per CDR3 protein. The sample consists of 950,000 to 1,200,000 distinct CDR3 sequences, more than 30% of them appearing once. J lost 3 bases, V lost 6 bases, and 12 bases had no gene match. CDR1 DFQATT and CDR2 SNEGSKA come from the germline V gene (reference sequence). The CDR3 has 15 residues.

This chain connects TRBV20-1 to TRBJ2-7, with 9 bases lining up with TRBD1. The clonotype was recovered from a man aged 18 to 30 in good health. The sample was blood. The CDR3 region is CSASPGQGQGYEQYF. The CDR3 coding sequence is TGCAGTGCCTCCCCAGGGCAGGGACAGGGCTACGAGCAGTACTTC.